This TCR beta chain was sequenced in a study of cytomegalovirus exposure and HLA in healthy donors. PCR involved 60 Vbeta and 13 Jbeta primers. Sequencing used immunoSEQ multiplex PCR; TCRdb keeps in-frame clones, though not all of them. The sample comprises 50,000 or so clones, roughly four fifths of which are singletons, and approximately 2.7% rests with the top ten. This clone was seen more than once but under ten times. The V end lost 4 bases, the J end lost 7 bases, and 10 bases lay between the germline ends. This CDR3 has 13 residues. Germline assignment: CDR1 MNHEY and CDR2 SMNVEV (reference sequence).

This receptor was obtained from a woman in her forties in good health and CMV-seropositive. The chain employs TRBV27 and TRBJ2-2; TRBD2 is a possible D gene (5 bases). The material sequenced was PBMCs. CDR3 bases: TGTGCCAGCAGTTCCGACTACTTCGGGGAGCTGTTTTTT. This translates into CASSSDYFGELFF.